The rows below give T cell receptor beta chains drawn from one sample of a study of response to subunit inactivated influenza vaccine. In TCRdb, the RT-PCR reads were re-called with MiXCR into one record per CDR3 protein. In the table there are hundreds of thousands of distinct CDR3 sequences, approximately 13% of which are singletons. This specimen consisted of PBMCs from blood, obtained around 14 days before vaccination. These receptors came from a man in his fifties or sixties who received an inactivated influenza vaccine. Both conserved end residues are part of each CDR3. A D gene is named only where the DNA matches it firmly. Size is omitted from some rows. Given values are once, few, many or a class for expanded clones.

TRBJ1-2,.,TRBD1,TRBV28,TGTGCCAGCAGCGGGGCCTCCGGGACAGGGCATGGCTACACCTTC,CASSGASGTGHGYTF
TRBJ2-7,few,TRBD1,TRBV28,TGTGCCAGCAGGGCCCGGGGGACAGGGTCGGGAGAGCAGTACTTC,CASRARGTGSGEQYF
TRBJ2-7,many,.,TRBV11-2,TGTGCCAGCAGCTTAGTTTCCCGCTACGAGCAGTACTTC,CASSLVSRYEQYF
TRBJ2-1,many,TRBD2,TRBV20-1,TGCAGTGCTAGAGCTCTAGCGGGCATCAATGAGCAGTTCTTC,CSARALAGINEQFF
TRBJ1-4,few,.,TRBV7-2,TGTGCCAGCAGCTTAGCTCCCGTGGGTAATGAAAAACTGTTTTTT,CASSLAPVGNEKLFF
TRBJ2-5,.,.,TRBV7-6,TGTGCCAGCAGCCGTCTTGGGGGGAGAGGAGAGACCCAGTACTTC,CASSRLGGRGETQYF
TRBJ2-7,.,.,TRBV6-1,TGTGCCAGCAGAAAGTTCTCGGACAGATCCTACGAGCAGTACTTC,CASRKFSDRSYEQYF
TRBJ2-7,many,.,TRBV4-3,TGCGCCAGCAGCCGTGAGATATCCTACGAGCAGTACTTC,CASSREISYEQYF
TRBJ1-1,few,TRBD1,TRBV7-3,TGTGCCAGCAGCCTCAGGGGGCTCGATGGGGTGAACACTGAAGCTTTCTTT,CASSLRGLDGVNTEAFF
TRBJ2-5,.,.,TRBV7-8,TGTGCCAGCAGCTTAGGTCCTTCGGGACGGAGGGAGACCCAGTACTTC,CASSLGPSGRRETQYF
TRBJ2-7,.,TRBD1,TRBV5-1,TGCGCCAGCAGCGAATGGCGGACAGGGGGGACCTACGAGCAGTACTTC,CASSEWRTGGTYEQYF
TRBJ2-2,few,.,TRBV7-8,TGTGCCAGCAGCACTCCATGGCGGTTGAACACCGGGGAGCTGTTTTTT,CASSTPWRLNTGELFF
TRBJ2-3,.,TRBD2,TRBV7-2,TGTGCCAGCAGCTTTGCTAGCGGGAGGGGGAGCACAGATACGCAGTATTTT,CASSFASGRGSTDTQYF
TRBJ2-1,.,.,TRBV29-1,TGCAGCGTTGAAGGCCCCAAATTCAATGAGCAGTTCTTC,CSVEGPKFNEQFF
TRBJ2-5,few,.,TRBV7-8,TGTGCCAGCAGCTTTCGAGTTCGGCGGCAAGAGACCCAGTACTTC,CASSFRVRRQETQYF
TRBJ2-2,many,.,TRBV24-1,TGTGCCACCAGCCAGGACAGGAACACCGGGGAGCTGTTTTTT,CATSQDRNTGELFF
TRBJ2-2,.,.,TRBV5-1,TGCGCCAGCAGCTTTCTGACACAACATAACACCGGGGAGCTGTTTTTT,CASSFLTQHNTGELFF
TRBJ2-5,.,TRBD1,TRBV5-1,TGCGCCAGCAGCCAAGGTTGGGGACAGGCCCAGGCGGCCCAGTACTTC,CASSQGWGQAQAAQYF
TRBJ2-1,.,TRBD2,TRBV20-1,TGCAGTTTACCGACTAGCGGGGCTTACAATGAGCAGTTCTTC,CSLPTSGAYNEQFF
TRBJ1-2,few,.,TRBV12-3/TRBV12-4,TGTGCCAGCAGTCCCCCAGGGCTCAAAGGCTACACCTTC,CASSPPGLKGYTF
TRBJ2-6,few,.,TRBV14,TGTGCCAGCAGCCAACTTGGGACAACCGGGGCCAACGTCCTGACTTTC,CASSQLGTTGANVLTF
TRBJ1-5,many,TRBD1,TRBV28,TGTGCCAGCAGTATACTCGACAGGGTACACCAGCCCCAGCATTTT,CASSILDRVHQPQHF
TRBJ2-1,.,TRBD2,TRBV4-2,TGTGCCAGGGGCCGACTAGCGGCTTACAATGAGCAGTTCTTC,CARGRLAAYNEQFF
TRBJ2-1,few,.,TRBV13,TGTGCCAGCAGCTTAGGCCGGGTAGCTGATTATGAGCAGTTCTTC,CASSLGRVADYEQFF
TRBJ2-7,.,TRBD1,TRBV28,TGTGCCACCTGGAGGGACAGGGAAGCCTACGAGCAGTACTTC,CATWRDREAYEQYF
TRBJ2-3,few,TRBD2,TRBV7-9,TGTGCCAGCAGCTTCCCCCTAACTAGCGGGGGCGATACGCAGTATTTT,CASSFPLTSGGDTQYF
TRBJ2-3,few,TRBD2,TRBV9,TGTGCCAGCAGCCCCGGGACTAGCGGGAGAGACACGCAGTATTTT,CASSPGTSGRDTQYF
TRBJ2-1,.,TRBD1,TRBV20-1,TGCAGTGCTCCGACAGGGGGCCGGTACAATGAGCAGTTCTTC,CSAPTGGRYNEQFF